This T cell receptor beta chain stems from a study of cytomegalovirus exposure and HLA in healthy donors (dated 2017 in TCRdb). Turning to the overall study: An earlier analysis of roughly 570 of the donors reported 276 Gb of sequence data and 100 million to 120 million unique TCR beta sequences obtained from some 200 million T cells. An early release that covered about 600 HLA-typed donors contained approximately 290 gigabases of sequencing data and 80 million or so unique TCR sequences. The genetic ancestry cluster associated with self-reported Caucasian donors included about four fifths of the roughly 360 genotyped donors. The study aimed to test whether cataloging public T cell receptors could reveal signatures of past pathogen exposure. The study profiled the T cell repertoires of around 700 subjects by immunosequencing and related them to cytomegalovirus serostatus. Along with the 666-subject first cohort, a separate validation cohort of over 90 different subjects was used. High-throughput TCR immunosequencing, statistical association of individual TCRs with disease status, and machine learning were combined to predict cytomegalovirus infection status. In a later analysis, previously published TCR beta repertoires from 550 to 700 donors were re-analyzed and high-resolution HLA genotyping was added so that TCR occurrence patterns could be studied. Rather than drawing on any new phenotypic data, the later analysis identified candidate immune exposures from TCR beta sequences and the way those sequences occurred across donors. An earlier analysis of 587 of the donors applied high-throughput TCR beta sequencing to assess whether each TCR beta V gene segment acted as functional or pseudogenic. Alongside the repertoire data, information on donor age, sex, ethnicity and CMV serostatus was compiled. Genome-wide SNP genotypes for about 55% of the 666 donors were used in a later genetic analysis, which treated that subset as a discovery cohort. Every repertoire in the discovery cohort had been generated on one and the same sequencing platform. HLA typing included class I and class II loci at four-digit resolution. Typing coverage differed by locus: A, B, C, DRB1 and DQB1 were typed in about 620-640 donors, DQA1 in 500 to 550, DPA1 in 600 to 610, and DPB1 in 400 to 480. Roughly five DR-DQ haplotypes were treated as single units for association and clustering because of strong linkage in the cohort. Across around 400 genotyped donors of the cohort, an average of approximately 200,000 unique TCR beta nucleotide sequences per donor were sequenced, and 15% to 20% of those sequences were non-productive. Summary of the overall study and its limitations: In vitro tests confirmed that a few of the cytomegalovirus-associated TCR beta chains recognize cytomegalovirus antigens. In a later analysis, the rate of TCR association differed among HLA loci, with DRB1 alleles having the most associated TCRs and HLA-C alleles having the fewest. According to a later analysis, parvovirus B19, influenza, CMV and Epstein-Barr virus appeared linked to several top co-occurrence clusters. A group of highly shared sequence variants was considered likely to be a technical artifact of the sequencing pipeline. For the cohort, immune exposure information was limited to CMV serostatus. Specific HLA alleles were associated with 15,000 to 20,000 TCR beta sequences at a false discovery rate of 0.05 in a later analysis. Compared with equally common non-associated chains, HLA-associated TCR beta chains in a later analysis were more clonally expanded and had lower generation probabilities. Across donors, most TCR sequences were observed very rarely, whereas some public TCRs were present in many individuals. An association between a missense DCLRE1C variant and V-gene and J-gene trimming of TCR beta chains was found in a later genetic analysis and replicated in an independent cohort. Linkage disequilibrium might explain the correlated functional status among segregating V segments, but an unknown experimental factor could not be excluded. HLA typing was unavailable for some donors at each locus, so association tests used only the typed subset. Because counts were too low, around 18 rarely observed V segments, including chromosome 9 orphons, were left out of the earlier analysis of 587 of the donors. In the study, about 150 TCR beta chains were listed as associated with cytomegalovirus. A further reported finding was that TCR beta sequences accurately predicted the HLA-A and HLA-B alleles for most subjects in the first cohort. A later genetic analysis reported fewer N-insertions in productive TCRs among donors in an Asian-associated ancestry cluster than the roughly 620-donor mean. In both the original and validation cohorts, the classifier was reported to diagnose cytomegalovirus status with high specificity and sensitivity. It was suggested by the authors that the approach could potentially be generalized to other disease states and immunological phenotypes. When HLA alleles, especially DR and DQ, strongly co-occurred, TCR associations were difficult to assign to individual alleles. According to a later analysis, most CMV-associated TCR beta chains appeared to be HLA-restricted, and the HLA associations seemed to be driven largely by CMV exposure. In an earlier analysis of under 600 of the donors, most TCR beta V segments were observed in productive rearrangements about 87% or about 30% of the time, broadly matching IMGT annotations. In this cohort, only TCR beta chains were sequenced, and detectable features were limited by the absence of alpha or paired-chain data. The presence/absence analyses assumed that sequencing depth was roughly uniform across donors, and that assumption may not be true. Some IMGT-functional V segments, including TRBV6-2 and TRBV6-3, could not be distinguished by the 87-base-pair reads and were therefore excluded.

For this clone: Its antigen is not yet known. The input lacks base qualities; no much larger clone sits a single base away.

V is cut back by 5 bases and J by 4 bases, with 6 bases in the junction unmatched. Reading the germline V gene gives CDR1 ENHRY and CDR2 SYGVKD. The CDR3 runs 15 amino acids, cysteine and valine included. Only CDR3 DNA remains: 45 bases, in frame from the first base. In total, 500 to 700 healthy bone marrow donors made up the cohort. At the time of sampling, every cohort member was nominally healthy, though immune exposures that went unrecorded were likely present. The donor tested CMV seropositive, placing the donor among the 289 seropositive members of the cohort. A peripheral blood sample was collected from each donor, and TCR beta sequencing was performed on peripheral blood mononuclear cells. Genomic DNA was extracted from the blood cell samples with the Qiagen DNeasy Blood Extraction Kit. Receptor libraries were prepared by the immunoSEQ multiplex PCR assay. A mixture of 60 forward primers for TCR Vbeta segments and 13 reverse primers for TCR Jbeta segments was used in the multiplex PCR. The CDR3 region of rearranged TCR beta genes was amplified from genomic DNA by a multiplex PCR assay. On the Illumina HiSeq System, the amplified TCR beta libraries were sequenced as 87-base-pair reads. The authors processed their data as follows. In a later analysis, tens of millions of unique TCR beta chains were counted across the 500 to 850 repertoires, and around 11 million of these chains were shared by at least two donors. Raw reads were error-corrected and collapsed into unique sequences by a nearest-neighbor algorithm in which closely related sequences were merged to remove PCR and sequencing errors. To assign V, D and J gene segments, CDR3 sequences were aligned to IMGT reference sequences. For a sequence to be retained, a match of at least six nucleotides was required to both a V gene segment and a J gene segment. A rearrangement was called productive if the CDR3 had no stop codons and remained in frame with V and J, and every other rearrangement was called non-productive. CDR3 was defined according to IMGT convention as the region running from the second conserved V-encoded cysteine to the conserved J-encoded phenylalanine. Sequences without an unambiguous match to a single V gene segment were excluded from the earlier analysis of 587 of the donors. An earlier analysis of fewer than 750 of the donors classified V segments as functional when productive rearrangements were above 56.7% and as segregating when the standard deviation between donors was above 5%. To diagnose cytomegalovirus status from the catalog of TCR beta chain sequences, a statistical classification framework was built. In a later analysis, TCR nucleotide sequences were compared against IMGT/GENE-DB human TR gene sequences so that V and J genes could be assigned. The TCRdist pipeline was used in a later analysis to assign CDR3 sequences and most-parsimonious VDJ recombination scenarios. In a later analysis, every TCR beta chain was defined by the combination of its CDR3 amino acid sequence and its V-gene family, and reads without a unique V-gene family were dropped. A later analysis removed over 500 highly shared, low-generation-probability nucleotide sequences to deal with suspected cross-contamination and a sequencing artifact. In a later analysis, a clonal expansion index was calculated for each public chain from normalized within-repertoire ranks of inferred template counts. A later analysis computed generation probabilities with a VDJ recombination model fitted to out-of-frame rearrangements, and checked the results against IGoR. In a later analysis, TCR-TCR, TCR-HLA and TCR-CMV co-occurrence was scored with hypergeometric tests, and a repertoire-size bias correction was applied to TCR pairs. A later analysis estimated false discovery rates by permuting HLA or CMV assignments 20 times. In a later analysis, co-occurring TCRs were grouped with DBSCAN, and TCRdist sequence similarity was added when clustering was performed within HLA-allele-positive subsets. Co-occurrence clustering excluded repertoires with fewer than 30,000 or more than 120,000 public chains, plus five with anomalous nucleotide sharing. Held by TCRdb, this immuneACCESS table contains in-frame sequences only and omits some clones. Under half of the omission traces to an unresolved V gene where checked; the cause of the rest is unknown. Clone size and the V and J calls come from that table; the DNA yielded D and trimming. This sample is represented by 150,000 to 200,000 clones; 70% to 75% of them were singletons. 4.5% to 5% of the sample goes to the ten largest clones.

This receptor was obtained from a man aged 18 to 30 in good health and CMV-seropositive. The chain is encoded by TRBV10-3 joined to TRBJ2-7, with 12 bases in between that match TRBD2. Material for sequencing was PBMCs. The CDR3 region has the sequence CAISSGLAGRYEQYV. The sequenced DNA is TGTGCCATCAGTTCCGGACTAGCGGGACGGTACGAGCAGTACGTC.